This T cell receptor beta chain was sequenced in a study of blood T cell repertoires in COVID-19. The overall study: Acute-phase and convalescent COVID-19 samples originated in the United States, Italy and Spain. T cells, B-cell-depleted T cells, or PBMCs supplied cDNA or gDNA.

Original methodology: The authors estimated nucleated cell counts from reference gene primer amplification. Profiling relied on immunoSEQ multiplex PCR, and the TCRdb table lists in-frame clones only, not all of them. The V and J calls and clone size come from that table; D and trimming were worked out from the DNA. The table shows approximately 170,000 clones, with roughly nine tenths occurring only once. Germline CDR1 is LNHDA and CDR2 is SQIVND (reference sequence). The CDR3 has 13 residues. Between the trimmed V and J ends, which lost 7 bases and 6 bases, there was a span of 16 bases. The chain combines TRBV19 with TRBJ2-7; a weak D match, TRBD1 (6 bases). This TCR derives from a man aged 60 to 69 with active or convalescent COVID-19. Sequencing used peripheral blood. The DNA for the CDR3 is TGTGCCAGTACACAGGTAGGGGGTGGCGAGCAGTACTTC. Translation: CASTQVGGGEQYF.